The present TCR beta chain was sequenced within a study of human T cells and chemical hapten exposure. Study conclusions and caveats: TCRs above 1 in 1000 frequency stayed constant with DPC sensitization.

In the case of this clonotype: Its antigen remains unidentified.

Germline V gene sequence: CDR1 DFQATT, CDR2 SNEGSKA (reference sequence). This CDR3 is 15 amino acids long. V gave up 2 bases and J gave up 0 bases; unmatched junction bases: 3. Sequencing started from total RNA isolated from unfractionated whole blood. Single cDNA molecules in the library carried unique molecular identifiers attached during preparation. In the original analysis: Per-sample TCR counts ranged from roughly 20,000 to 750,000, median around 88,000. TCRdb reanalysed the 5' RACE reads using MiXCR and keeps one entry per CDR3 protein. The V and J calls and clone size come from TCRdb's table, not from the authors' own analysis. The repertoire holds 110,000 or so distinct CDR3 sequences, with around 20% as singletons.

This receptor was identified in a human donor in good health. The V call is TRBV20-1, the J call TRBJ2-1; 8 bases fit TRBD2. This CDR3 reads CSARSAGGSYNEQFF. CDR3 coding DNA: TGCAGTGCTAGAAGCGCGGGGGGCTCCTACAATGAGCAGTTCTTC.